This TCR beta chain was sequenced during a study of technical replicates of blood from several donors (dated by TCRdb to 2016 to 2017). The method was the immunoSEQ multiplex PCR assay. The source is immuneACCESS, and TCRdb retained only in-frame sequences with V and J called. Part of the clones is not carried over; for the studies checked, unresolved V genes explain less than half of this, and the remainder is unexplained. The sample records under 95,000 clones, roughly 98% of which are singletons. The ten biggest clones cover approximately 0.15% of the sample. The CDR3 numbers 15 residues from cysteine through phenylalanine. Solely the CDR3 DNA is kept, with 45 bases framed from the first base. The germline V and J ends show losses of 2 bases and 4 bases respectively, and no gene match explains 8 bases of the junction. Based on the germline V gene, the CDR1 and CDR2 sequences are SGHRS and YFSETQ.

For this clone: Its recognized antigen is unknown. No quality values exist for individual bases; no much larger clone is one base distant.

Sample: T cells isolated from PBMCs. This sequence originates from a human donor in good health. The chain links TRBV5-1 with TRBJ2-5, and TRBD2 matches 7 of the central bases. The CDR3 here reads CASSFNTGGLETQYF. The DNA sequence is as follows: TGCGCCAGCAGCTTTAATACGGGAGGTTTAGAGACCCAGTACTTC. This CDR3, with the reference TRBV5-1 and TRBJ2-5 proteins standing in past its ends, gives the full variable domain KAGVTQTPRYLIKTRGQQVTLSCSPISGHRSVSWYQQTPGQGLQFLFEYFSETQRNKGNFPGRFSGRQFSNSRSEMNVSTLELGDSALYLCASSFNTGGLETQYFGPGTRLLVL.